The 11 T cell receptor beta chains below were found in one sample sequenced in a study of T cells after somatic rescue of genetic block. TCRdb's table, derived via immunoSEQ multiplex PCR, lists solely in-frame clones and lacks some. The profile shows fewer than 150,000 clones, about 89% of them singletons. The sample consisted of peripheral blood mononuclear cells (PBMCs). The receptors originated from a woman under 30.

This rearrangement joins TRBV5-1 to TRBJ2-3; D may be TRBD2 (7 bases). Germline-derived CDR1 and CDR2 are SGHRS and YFSETQ. CDR3 length: 16 amino acids. V lost 2 bases and J lost 3, with 16 bases in between. The CDR3 sequence: CASSLNSGGGTDTQYF. DNA of the CDR3: TGCGCCAGCAGCTTAAACTCGGGGGGCGGGACAGATACGCAGTATTTT.

The J gene is TRBJ1-4, the V gene TRBV7-8, with a weak D call TRBD1 (6 bases). This CDR3 contains 16 residues. The V end lost 5 bases, the J end lost 0 bases, and 13 bases lay between the germline ends. Per germline, CDR1 SGHVS and CDR2 FQNEAQ. CDR3 region: CASSLDRFATNEKLFF. CDR3 sequence (DNA): TGTGCCAGCAGCCTAGACAGGTTTGCAACTAATGAAAAACTGTTTTTT. Using reference TRBV7-8 and TRBJ1-4 for the parts outside the CDR3, the full variable domain is GAGVSQSPRYKVAKRGQDVALRCDPISGHVSLFWYQQALGQGPEFLTYFQNEAQLDKSGLPSDRFFAERPEGSVSTLKIQRTQQEDSAVYLCASSLDRFATNEKLFFGSGTQLSVL.

The J gene is TRBJ2-5, the V gene TRBV10-3; 7 bases agree with TRBD2. Unmatched junction bases numbered 4, after V lost 0 bases and J lost 3 bases. The CDR3 spans 15 residues. The germline gives CDR1 ENHRY, CDR2 SYGVKD. CDR3 sequence (DNA): TGTGCCATCAGTGAGTCCTACGCGGGGGAAGAGACCCAGTACTTC. Translating gives CAISESYAGEETQYF.

The chain couples TRBV10-3 to TRBJ1-5; D uncertain. Germline V lookup: CDR1 ENHRY, CDR2 SYGVKD. The CDR3 sequence is 14 residues long. V lost 6 bases and J lost 3, with 12 bases in between. DNA of the CDR3: TGTGCCATCAGCCCTCAGGACCTCAATCAGCCCCAGCATTTT. Residues: CAISPQDLNQPQHF.

V usage is TRBV2 and J usage is TRBJ1-2; D unclear. The germline CDR1 and CDR2 sequences are SNHLY and FYNNEI. The V end lost 9 bases, the J end lost 4 bases, and 15 bases lay between the germline ends. This CDR3 has 13 residues. The CDR3, as DNA: TGTGCCAGATCTCGGGAGATTACCTATGGCTACACCTTC. It yields the protein CARSREITYGYTF.

The chain uses TRBV11-2 and TRBJ2-1; possibly TRBD1 or TRBD2 for D (7 bases each). The CDR3 is 16 residues long. V shed 5 bases and J shed 4 bases, with 18 bases lying between them. CDR1 SGHAT and CDR2 FQNNGV come from the germline V gene. CDR3 region: CASSPGGGEGYNEQFF. CDR3 coding DNA: TGTGCCAGCAGCCCAGGGGGGGGAGAGGGTTACAATGAGCAGTTCTTC.

The count of this clone is one. The chain recombines TRBV7-6 with TRBJ1-6, with D unclear. The germline gives CDR1 SGHVS, CDR2 FNYEAQ. The CDR3 extends over 13 amino acids. Trimming took off 3 bases at V and 8 bases at J, with 8 bases between the two ends. CDR3 DNA sequence: TGTGCCAGCAGCTTGAGCAAAGATTCACCCCTCCACTTT. It codes for CASSLSKDSPLHF.

The chain is built from TRBV7-2 and TRBJ1-2, with 12 positions matching TRBD1. V shed 5 bases, J shed 3 bases, and the junction held 4 bases outside the gene matches. The germline CDR1 and CDR2 sequences are SGHTA and FQGNSA. The CDR3 consists of 15 residues. The CDR3 reads CASSTGQGAHYGYTF. CDR3 DNA: TGTGCCAGCAGCACGGGACAGGGGGCCCACTATGGCTACACCTTC.

This rearrangement joins TRBV6-1 to TRBJ1-4; 9 bases agree with TRBD1. The CDR3 totals 19 residues. CDR1 is MNHNS and CDR2 is SASEGT in the germline V gene. V shed 2 bases and J 0 bases; nucleotides not matched to a gene: 10. The CDR3 sequence: CASSENRGRRETTNEKLFF. CDR3 DNA: TGTGCCAGCAGTGAAAACAGGGGGCGCAGGGAAACAACTAATGAAAAACTGTTTTTT.

CDR3 nucleotide sequence: TGTGCCAGTAGTATAGCGGAAGGCGGGGAGACCCAGTACTTC. It codes for CASSIAEGGETQYF. This chain joins TRBV19 and TRBJ2-5, with D tentatively TRBD2 (5 bases). This CDR3 region has 14 residues. Trimming pared 1 base from V and 5 bases from J, leaving 11 bases between. CDR1 LNHDA and CDR2 SQIVND come from the germline V gene (reference sequence).

V usage is TRBV28 and J usage is TRBJ1-6; perhaps TRBD1 as D (6 bases). The CDR3 has 16 residues. Germline values: CDR1 MDHEN, CDR2 SYDVKM. The V and J ends lost 6 bases and 6 bases respectively, with 18 bases between them. This CDR3 reads CASSLGGGASNSPLHF. The CDR3 nucleotides are TGTGCCAGCAGCTTAGGCGGGGGGGCATCTAATTCACCCCTCCACTTT. The full variable domain, completed using reference TRBV28 and TRBJ1-6, is DVKVTQSSRYLVKRTGEKVFLECVQDMDHENMFWYRQDPGLGLRLIYFSYDVKMKEKGDIPEGYSVSREKKERFSLILESASTNQTSMYLCASSLGGGASNSPLHFGNGTRLTVT.